Following are 10 T cell receptor beta chains from one sample sequenced in a study of blood T cell repertoires in COVID-19. Some clones are missing from TCRdb's copy, which holds only in-frame ones; the method was immunoSEQ multiplex PCR. Here the sample spans roughly 330,000 clones, 87% being singletons. The sample consisted of PBMCs or T cells enriched from blood (not recorded which). All receptors come from a woman between 25 and 40 years old who had recovered from COVID-19.

In DNA, the CDR3 is TGTGCCAGCAGCGATGACAGGCGAGATGGCTACACCTTC. This codes for CASSDDRRDGYTF. The chain has TRBV3-1 (or the pseudogene TRBV3-2) and TRBJ1-2; a weak D match, TRBD1 (6 bases). The CDR3 contains 13 residues. V was trimmed by 5 bases and J by 6 bases, leaving 13 bases between them. The germline gives CDR1 LGHDT, CDR2 YNNKEL (reference sequence).

This clone was seen a single time. This chain connects TRBV6-5 to TRBJ2-1, with a weak D call TRBD2 (5 bases). The CDR3 spans 12 residues. CDR1 is MNHEY, CDR2 SVGAGI, per germline. Trimming cost V 0 bases and J 9 bases, with 6 bases left between them. The DNA of the CDR3 is TGTGCCAGCAGTTACTCCCGGGGTGAGCAGTTCTTC. Its translation is CASSYSRGEQFF.

V gene TRBV10-3 combines with J gene TRBJ1-3; D call uncertain. Germline loops: CDR1 ENHRY, CDR2 SYGVKD. The CDR3 loop spans 17 amino acids. V dropped 1 base and J dropped 0 bases, with 13 bases sitting between them. The DNA for the CDR3 is TGTGCCATCAGTGAGTTGGCCGGGTCGAGCTCTGGAAACACCATATATTTT. The encoded protein is CAISELAGSSSGNTIYF.

The CDR3, as DNA: TGTGCCAGCAGTCTGGAGGCTGCCTTCTCTGGGGCCAACGTCCTGACTTTC. This codes for CASSLEAAFSGANVLTF. The chain carries TRBV27 and TRBJ2-6, with D maybe TRBD2 (5 bases). The CDR3 loop spans 17 amino acids. Germline V gene sequence: CDR1 MNHEY, CDR2 SMNVEV (reference sequence). V lost 5 bases and J lost 0, with 14 bases in between.

The chain uses TRBV5-1 and TRBJ2-1; 7 bases are shared with TRBD2. V lost 0 bases, J lost 9 bases, and 18 bases stayed unmatched. Per the germline V gene, CDR1 is SGHRS and CDR2 is YFSETQ. The CDR3 consists of 18 residues. In DNA, the CDR3 is TGCGCCAGCAGCTTGGTGCCCAAATCGACCAGCGGGGAGGGTGAGCAGTTCTTC. It is translated as CASSLVPKSTSGEGEQFF.

V usage is TRBV10-3 and J usage is TRBJ2-2, with 15 positions matching TRBD2. With 6 bases clipped from V and 5 bases from J, the junction kept 13 bases outside the gene matches. Germline V CDR1 and CDR2: ENHRY, SYGVKD. CDR3 length equals 19 residues. CDR3 sequence (DNA): TGTGCCATCAGCTCCAACCGGACTAGCGGGGGGGCGCGGACCGGGGAGCTGTTTTTT. This gives the protein CAISSNRTSGGARTGELFF.

V usage is TRBV27 and J usage is TRBJ1-1; D is ambiguous. Trimming stripped 5 bases from V and 5 bases from J, with 9 bases between. The CDR3 consists of 12 residues. CDR1 is MNHEY and CDR2 is SMNVEV in the germline V gene (reference sequence). In DNA form, the CDR3 reads TGTGCCAGCAGTCCCCCGGGGACTGAAGCTTTCTTT. Translation gives CASSPPGTEAFF.

The V call is TRBV7-9, the J call TRBJ2-1; 12 bases are a match to TRBD1. V shed 5 bases and J 4 bases; nucleotides not matched to a gene: 15. The germline CDR1 and CDR2 sequences are SEHNR and FQNEAQ (reference sequence). The length of the CDR3 is 19 residues. The CDR3 nucleotides are TGTGCCAGCAGCGAAGCGCTGAGGGACAGGGGGCGTGGTTACAATGAGCAGTTCTTC. Its translation is CASSEALRDRGRGYNEQFF. Supplemented by reference TRBV7-9 and TRBJ2-1, the full variable domain reads DTGVSQNPRHKITKRGQNVTFRCDPISEHNRLYWYRQTLGQGPEFLTYFQNEAQLEKSRLLSDRFSAERPKGSFSTLEIQRTEQGDSAMYLCASSEALRDRGRGYNEQFFGPGTRLTVL.

The chain couples TRBV19 to TRBJ2-5; weak D call: TRBD1 (5 bases). Germline CDR1 is LNHDA and CDR2 is SQIVND (reference sequence). This CDR3 has 13 amino acids. The V and J ends lost 3 bases and 3 bases respectively, with 8 bases between them. CDR3: CASSISTEETQYF. The CDR3 DNA follows: TGTGCCAGTAGTATTTCGACAGAAGAGACCCAGTACTTC.

J is TRBJ1-2 and V is TRBV27; 11 bases map to TRBD1. The germline V gene has CDR1 MNHEY and CDR2 SMNVEV (reference sequence). Unmatched junction bases numbered 6, after V lost 5 bases and J lost 4 bases. The CDR3 spans 15 residues. CDR3 loop: CASSTDRGLRYGYTF. CDR3 coding DNA: TGTGCCAGCAGTACGGACAGGGGGCTTCGCTATGGCTACACCTTC.